A single sample gave rise to the 20 T cell receptor beta chains below, sequenced in a study of blood T cell repertoires in COVID-19. This table comes from immunoSEQ multiplex PCR, and its TCRdb copy is limited to in-frame clones, with some not included. There are more than 300,000 clones in the sample; 80% to 90% occur only once, and over 9.5% lies in the top ten. Sequencing input: PBMCs or T cells enriched from blood (not recorded which). The receptors derive from a woman younger than 35 who had recovered from COVID-19.

J is TRBJ2-7 and V is TRBV4-1, with 8 bases that match TRBD1. This CDR3 comprises 15 residues. After removal of 0 bases from V and 9 bases from J, the junction contained 10 bases not matched to a gene. Germline CDR1 is MGHRA and CDR2 is YSYEKL. The DNA of the CDR3 is TGCGCCAGCAGCCAAGATCCGGACAGGGTGAAGGGGCAGTACTTC. It encodes CASSQDPDRVKGQYF.

The chain links TRBV15 to TRBJ1-5, with D perhaps TRBD1 (5 bases). Trimming pared 1 base from V and 0 bases from J, leaving 13 bases between. CDR3 length: 17 residues. From germline, CDR1 is LNHNV and CDR2 YYDKDF (reference sequence). CDR3 protein: CATSRVGTAYSNQPQHF. As DNA, the CDR3 is TGTGCCACCAGCAGAGTAGGGACTGCTTATAGCAATCAGCCCCAGCATTTT.

The V gene is TRBV7-6, the J gene TRBJ1-2; D may be TRBD1 (6 bases). With 5 bases removed from V and 1 base from J, the gap between germline ends came to 11 bases. The CDR3 runs 14 residues. Per germline, CDR1 SGHVS and CDR2 FNYEAQ. CDR3 region: CASSPRTDNYGYTF. The CDR3, as DNA: TGTGCCAGCAGCCCTAGGACAGATAACTATGGCTACACCTTC.

V is TRBV5-1 and J is TRBJ1-1; weak D call: TRBD1 (6 bases). The CDR3 has 14 residues. Germline CDR1 and CDR2: SGHRS and YFSETQ. The V and J ends lost 4 bases and 3 bases respectively, with 13 bases between them. Here the CDR3 DNA reads TGCGCCAGCAGCCCCGGACAGCCTCACACTGAAGCTTTCTTT. The encoded protein is CASSPGQPHTEAFF.

This chain links TRBV5-1 with TRBJ2-1, with TRBD1 matching 7 bases. Germline V CDR1 and CDR2: SGHRS, YFSETQ. J lost 1 base, V lost 3 bases, and 7 bases had no gene match. This CDR3 is 16 amino acids long. The CDR3 DNA reads as TGCGCCAGCAGCTGGCCGCCGGGACAGTCCTACAATGAGCAGTTCTTC. Translating it yields CASSWPPGQSYNEQFF.

This clone was detected only a few times. V is TRBV7-9 and J is TRBJ1-2, with TRBD1 matching 8 bases. Germline values: CDR1 SEHNR, CDR2 FQNEAQ (reference sequence). The CDR3 is 13 residues long. V shed 5 bases, J shed 3 bases, and the junction held 2 bases outside the gene matches. CDR3 region: CASSPGQDYGYTF. The CDR3 DNA reads as TGTGCCAGCAGCCCGGGACAGGACTATGGCTACACCTTC.

The V and J genes are TRBV27 and TRBJ1-6, with D unclear. CDR1 is MNHEY and CDR2 is SMNVEV in the germline V gene (reference sequence). This CDR3 contains 17 residues. Trimming took off 7 bases at V and 5 bases at J, with 21 bases between the two ends. CDR3 DNA: TGTGCCAGCATGCAGTACCCCTCCGCGAGGGATAATTCACCCCTCCACTTT. This translates into CASMQYPSARDNSPLHF.

This sequence joins TRBV7-6 and TRBJ2-7, with TRBD2 matching 14 bases. The ends lost 4 bases at V and 6 bases at J; junction bases unmatched: 5. The CDR3 has 15 residues. Germline V gene data show CDR1 as SGHVS and CDR2 as FNYEAQ. CDR3 amino acids: CASSYMGLAGAEQYF. Written as DNA, the CDR3 is TGTGCCAGCAGCTACATGGGACTAGCGGGGGCCGAGCAGTACTTC.

V and J are TRBV2 and TRBJ1-5; a possible D gene is TRBD1 (5 bases). The V gene lost 4 bases and the J gene lost 7 bases, with 14 bases spanning the gap. Germline loops: CDR1 SNHLY, CDR2 FYNNEI. This CDR3 region has 14 residues. The CDR3 sequence: CASSVNAGNQPQHF. CDR3 DNA sequence: TGTGCCAGCAGTGTGAATGCAGGGAACCAGCCCCAGCATTTT.

The chain combines TRBV2 with TRBJ2-1; 8 bases map to TRBD1. This CDR3 has 15 residues. V was clipped by 2 bases and J by 9 bases; unmatched bases: 9. Germline V lookup: CDR1 SNHLY, CDR2 FYNNEI. The CDR3 nucleotides are TGTGCCAGCAGTGAATTTATGGGACAGGTGTCTGAGCAGTTCTTC. This translates into CASSEFMGQVSEQFF.

A remark on this clone: Relative to the germline gene, one junction end is altered; a read error may explain this. V gene TRBV3-1 (or the pseudogene TRBV3-2) combines with J gene TRBJ1-2; perhaps TRBD1 as D (6 bases). The CDR3 is 12 amino acids. CDR1 is LGHDT and CDR2 is YNNKEL in the germline V gene (reference sequence). CDR3 residues: CASSQTRQEKNF. The DNA of the CDR3 is TGTGCCAGCAGCCAAACCCGACAGGAGAAAAACTTC.

V usage is TRBV18 and J usage is TRBJ2-2; 8 positions match TRBD2. Trimming at V came to 5 bases and at J to 3 bases, leaving 11 bases not matched to a gene. Per the germline V gene, CDR1 is KGHSH and CDR2 is LQKENI. CDR3 length: 17 amino acids. The CDR3 sequence is CASSTMMTSEDTGELFF. The CDR3 DNA reads as TGTGCCAGCTCAACAATGATGACTAGCGAAGACACCGGGGAGCTGTTTTTT.

The V call is TRBV7-2, the J call TRBJ2-3; TRBD1 might be the D (6 bases). V was pared by 1 base and J by 2 bases, with 10 bases between. Germline V gene lookup returns CDR1 SGHTA and CDR2 FQGNSA. The CDR3 has 15 residues. The CDR3 bases are TGTGCCAGCAGCTTAGTGGGGGCTAACACAGATACGCAGTATTTT. Translated: CASSLVGANTDTQYF.

This rearrangement joins TRBV30 to TRBJ1-6, with unresolved D. The CDR3 sequence is 16 residues long. The V end lost 4 bases, the J end lost 1 base, and 14 bases lay between the germline ends. CDR1 GTSNPN and CDR2 SVGIG come from the germline V gene (reference sequence). Written as DNA, the CDR3 is TGTGCCTGGAAGGCTCTAGACCAGTCCTATAATTCACCCCTCCACTTT. It codes for CAWKALDQSYNSPLHF.

The chain couples TRBV18 to TRBJ1-4, with 7 bases fitting TRBD1. Germline trimming cut 5 bases from V and 0 bases from J; bases unmatched to any gene: 3. The germline V gene encodes CDR1 KGHSH and CDR2 LQKENI. The CDR3 extends over 15 amino acids. CDR3 protein: CASSEGTATNEKLFF. CDR3 DNA sequence: TGTGCCAGCTCAGAAGGGACAGCAACTAATGAAAAACTGTTTTTT.

This clone appeared a few times. V usage is TRBV6-5 and J usage is TRBJ1-1; D possibly corresponds to TRBD1 (6 bases). The germline gives CDR1 MNHEY, CDR2 SVGAGI. Trimming shortened V by 6 bases and J by 11 bases, and 22 bases separated the two germline ends. This CDR3 has 14 amino acids. The CDR3 region is CASRNGGGLPVAFF. The CDR3 coding sequence is TGTGCCAGCAGAAACGGCGGGGGGCTCCCTGTTGCTTTCTTT.

The J gene is TRBJ2-4, the V gene TRBV5-4; D is unresolved. This CDR3 comprises 15 residues. CDR1 is SGHNT and CDR2 is YYREEE in the germline V gene (reference sequence). Trimming took off 4 bases at V and 6 bases at J, with 17 bases between the two ends. The CDR3 spells CASSLASAVPNIQYF. In nucleotides, the CDR3 is TGTGCCAGCAGCCTGGCCTCCGCGGTCCCAAACATTCAGTACTTC.

The chain combines TRBV7-8 with TRBJ2-1; tentatively, D is TRBD1 (6 bases). This CDR3 has 16 amino acids. Germline V lookup: CDR1 SGHVS, CDR2 FQNEAQ. The V end was cut by 0 bases, the J end by 9 bases, with 18 bases between. CDR3 in amino acids: CASSLALSQQGPEQFF. CDR3 bases: TGTGCCAGCAGCTTAGCCCTCTCCCAACAGGGTCCTGAGCAGTTCTTC.

The rearrangement links TRBV25-1 to TRBJ1-5, with D possibly matching TRBD1 (5 bases). V was clipped by 5 bases and J by 4 bases, with 9 bases between them. This CDR3 is built from 13 residues. Germline lookup yields CDR1 MGHDK and CDR2 SYGVNS. The CDR3 sequence is CASSRTGNQPQHF. CDR3 in DNA: TGTGCCAGCAGTAGAACAGGAAATCAGCCCCAGCATTTT.

Worth noting for this clone: Its ends do not fully match the called genes, so a read error is possible. V usage is TRBV6-1 and J usage is TRBJ1-2; TRBD1 agrees at 8 bases. The CDR3 totals 16 residues. Germline lookup yields CDR1 MNHNS and CDR2 SASEGT. CDR3 amino acids: CASREEPGGLNYGYTF. CDR3 in DNA: TGTGCCAGCAGGGAAGAGCCAGGGGGCCTCAACTATGGCTACACCTTC.